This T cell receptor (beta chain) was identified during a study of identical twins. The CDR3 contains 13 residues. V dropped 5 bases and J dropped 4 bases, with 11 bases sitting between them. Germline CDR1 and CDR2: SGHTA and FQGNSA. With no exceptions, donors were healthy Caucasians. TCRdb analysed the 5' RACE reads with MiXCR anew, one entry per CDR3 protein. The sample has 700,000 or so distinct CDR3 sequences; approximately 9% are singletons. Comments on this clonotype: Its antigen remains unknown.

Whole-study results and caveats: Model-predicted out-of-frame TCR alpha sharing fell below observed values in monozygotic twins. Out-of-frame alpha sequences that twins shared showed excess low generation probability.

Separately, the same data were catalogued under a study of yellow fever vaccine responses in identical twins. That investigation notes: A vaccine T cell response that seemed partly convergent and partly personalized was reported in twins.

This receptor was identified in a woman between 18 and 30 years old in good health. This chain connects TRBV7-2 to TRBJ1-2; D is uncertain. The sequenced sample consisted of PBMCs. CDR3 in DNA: TGTGCCAGCAGCCCAGCGGCAGTCTATGGCTACACCTTC. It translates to CASSPAAVYGYTF.